A selection of T cell receptor beta chains follows, all from one sample in a study of blood T cell repertoires in COVID-19. Some clones are missing from TCRdb's copy, which holds only in-frame ones; the method was immunoSEQ multiplex PCR. The sample shows about 410,000 clones, about nine tenths of them seen only once. Sequencing was carried out using peripheral blood. The origin of the receptors is a woman aged 25 to 39 with active or convalescent COVID-19. CDR3s include the opening cysteine and the closing phenylalanine or tryptophan. A D gene is named only where the DNA matches it firmly. Some rows have no size entry. The others give once, few or many, or a class for an expanded clone.

clone_size,d_call,v_call,j_call,cdr3_aa,cdr3_nt
NA,NA,TRBV6-6,TRBJ2-3,CASSFRSSSTDTQYF,TGTGCCAGCAGTTTCCGTAGTTCTAGCACAGATACGCAGTATTTT
NA,TRBD2,TRBV10-3,TRBJ2-5,CAISTSERANQETQYF,TGTGCCATCAGTACTAGCGAGCGGGCCAATCAAGAGACCCAGTACTTC
NA,NA,TRBV21-1,TRBJ1-3,CASSKPRYRVRNTIYF,TGTGCCAGCAGCAAACCACGGTACAGGGTCCGAAACACCATATATTTT
NA,TRBD1,TRBV2,TRBJ2-7,CASSPGTGAFYEQYF,TGTGCCAGCAGTCCCGGGACAGGGGCATTTTACGAGCAGTACTTC
NA,NA,TRBV10-2,TRBJ1-5,CASAEGDQPQHF,TGCGCCAGCGCGGAAGGGGATCAGCCCCAGCATTTT
once,NA,TRBV6-2/TRBV6-3,TRBJ2-1,CASSSGTSNIYNEQFF,TGTGCCAGCAGTTCTGGGACTTCCAACATCTACAATGAGCAGTTCTTC
NA,NA,TRBV7-8,TRBJ2-2,CASSISNTGELFF,TGTGCCAGCAGCATTAGTAACACCGGGGAGCTGTTTTTT
few,NA,TRBV6-6,TRBJ2-7,CASSYYSTYEQYF,TGTGCCAGCAGTTACTACAGTACCTACGAGCAGTACTTC
NA,TRBD2,TRBV6-5,TRBJ2-7,CASSKTGTSLGEQYF,TGTGCCAGCAGTAAAACCGGGACTAGTCTCGGCGAGCAGTACTTC
NA,TRBD1,TRBV18,TRBJ2-3,CASSAKPGQGARADTQYF,TGTGCCAGCTCGGCCAAGCCGGGACAGGGGGCAAGAGCAGATACGCAGTATTTT
NA,NA,TRBV2,TRBJ1-2,CAAPEQGLGGYTF,TGTGCAGCACCCGAACAGGGTTTGGGCGGCTACACCTTC
NA,NA,TRBV5-1,TRBJ1-1,CASQEQGPNTEAFF,TGCGCCAGCCAGGAACAGGGCCCGAACACTGAAGCTTTCTTT
NA,NA,TRBV2,TRBJ1-1,CASSEWAQNTEAFF,TGTGCCAGCAGTGAATGGGCTCAGAACACTGAAGCTTTCTTT
NA,TRBD1,TRBV19,TRBJ2-5,CASSRGQGVETQYF,TGTGCCAGTAGTCGGGGACAGGGGGTTGAGACCCAGTACTTC
NA,NA,TRBV11-2,TRBJ1-1,CASSPLRMNTEAFF,TGTGCCAGCAGCCCCCTGCGGATGAACACTGAAGCTTTCTTT
NA,NA,TRBV4-1,TRBJ2-7,CASRQGLSGGNRDEQYF,TGCGCCAGCAGACAAGGACTGTCAGGAGGGAATCGAGACGAGCAGTACTTC
NA,NA,TRBV18,TRBJ2-7,CASSLTAVEAYEQYF,TGTGCCAGCTCATTAACAGCGGTGGAGGCCTACGAGCAGTACTTC
NA,TRBD1,TRBV23-1,TRBJ1-1,CASSHRGQGGNTEAFF,TGCGCCAGCAGTCATCGCGGACAGGGGGGGAACACTGAAGCTTTCTTT
once,TRBD2,TRBV27,TRBJ2-1,CASSLLAGQNNEQFF,TGTGCCAGCAGTCTCCTAGCGGGACAAAACAATGAGCAGTTCTTC
NA,NA,TRBV6-5,TRBJ1-2,CASVPGHYPRYGYTF,TGTGCCAGCGTACCGGGACACTATCCCCGATATGGCTACACCTTC
NA,NA,TRBV5-6,TRBJ1-2,CASSLYDRTNYGYTF,TGTGCCAGCAGCTTGTATGACAGAACCAACTATGGCTACACCTTC
NA,NA,TRBV5-1,TRBJ2-1,CASSLGVGGGYNEQFF,TGCGCCAGCAGCTTGGGGGTAGGGGGGGGGTACAATGAGCAGTTCTTC